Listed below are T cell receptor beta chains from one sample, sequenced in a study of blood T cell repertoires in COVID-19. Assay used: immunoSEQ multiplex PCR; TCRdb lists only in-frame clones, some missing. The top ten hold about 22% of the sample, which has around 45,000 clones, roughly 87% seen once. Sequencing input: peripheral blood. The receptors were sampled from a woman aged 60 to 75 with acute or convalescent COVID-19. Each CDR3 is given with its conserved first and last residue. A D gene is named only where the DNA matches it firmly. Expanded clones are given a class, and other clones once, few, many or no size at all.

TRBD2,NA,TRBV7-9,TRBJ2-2,TGTGCCAGCACCGGGAGTAGCGGGGGGCCGAACACCGGGGAGCTGTTTTTT,CASTGSSGGPNTGELFF
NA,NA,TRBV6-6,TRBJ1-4,TGTGCCAGCAGTTCAATCGGGTTTGGGGAAAAACTGTTTTTT,CASSSIGFGEKLFF
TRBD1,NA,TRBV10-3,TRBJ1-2,TGTGCCATCAGTGAAGGACAGGTGAACTATGGCTACACCTTC,CAISEGQVNYGYTF
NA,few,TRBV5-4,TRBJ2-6,TGTGCCAGCAGCCAATACAGCTCTGGGGCCAACGTCCTGACTTTC,CASSQYSSGANVLTF
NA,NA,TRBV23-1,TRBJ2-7,TGCGCCAGCAGGCTCAGGGAAGACGAGCAGTACTTC,CASRLREDEQYF
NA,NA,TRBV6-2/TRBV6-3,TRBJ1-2,TGTGCCAGCAGCTGGACAGACTATGGCTACACCTTC,CASSWTDYGYTF
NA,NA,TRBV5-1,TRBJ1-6,TGCGCCAGCAGCTTGGTGGCGGGGGATAATTCACCCCTCCACTTT,CASSLVAGDNSPLHF
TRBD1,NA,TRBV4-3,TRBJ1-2,TGCGCCAGCAGCCAGGGGGACAGGGCCTATGGCTACACCTTC,CASSQGDRAYGYTF
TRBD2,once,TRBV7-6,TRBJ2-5,TGTGCCAGCAGCCCCGCCTGGAGCGGGAGTCAAGAGACCCAGTACTTC,CASSPAWSGSQETQYF
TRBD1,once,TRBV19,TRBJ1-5,TGTGCCACCGATAGACAGGGTGAGAATCAGCCCCAGCATTTT,CATDRQGENQPQHF
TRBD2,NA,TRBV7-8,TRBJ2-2,TGTGCCAGCACGGGGGGGCGGACCGGGGAGCTGTTTTTT,CASTGGRTGELFF
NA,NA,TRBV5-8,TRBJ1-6,TGTGCCAGCAGCTTGACAGGGTTTTGGCCCCTCCACTTT,CASSLTGFWPLHF
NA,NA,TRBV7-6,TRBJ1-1,TGTGCCAGCAGCCCCGGAGGGTACATTGTCACTGAAGCTTTCTTT,CASSPGGYIVTEAFF
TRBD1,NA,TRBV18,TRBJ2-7,TGTGCCAGCTCACAAAACGAGCGGACAGGGGGCTACGAGCAGTACTTC,CASSQNERTGGYEQYF
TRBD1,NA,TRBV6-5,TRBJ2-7,TGTGCCAGCACACAGGGGACCTACTACGAGCAGTACTTC,CASTQGTYYEQYF
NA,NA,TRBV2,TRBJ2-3,TGTGCCAGCAACCGGAGGGTCACAGATACGCAGTATTTT,CASNRRVTDTQYF
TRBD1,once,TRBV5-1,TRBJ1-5,TGCGCCAGCAGCTTGTCAGGGGGCGGCAATCAGCCCCAGCATTTT,CASSLSGGGNQPQHF
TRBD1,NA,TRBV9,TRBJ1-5,TGTGCCAGCAGTAGGGGGCACAATCAGCCCCAGCATTTT,CASSRGHNQPQHF
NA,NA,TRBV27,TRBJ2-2,TGTGCCAGCAGTTTATCAGGGGCCACCGGGGAGCTGTTTTTT,CASSLSGATGELFF
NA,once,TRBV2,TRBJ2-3,TGTGCCAGCAGTGAAGTGGGCCTCACAGATACGCAGTATTTT,CASSEVGLTDTQYF
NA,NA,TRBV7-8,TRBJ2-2,TGTGCCAGCAGGGGTTCAGGTTCTGGGGAGCTGTTTTTT,CASRGSGSGELFF
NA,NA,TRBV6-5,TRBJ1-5,TGTGCCAGCACCACAGGGAGTCAGCCCCAGCATTTT,CASTTGSQPQHF
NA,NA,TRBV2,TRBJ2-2,TGTGCCAGCAGTGAATTGGCAGGGGAGGGCGGGGAGCTGTTTTTT,CASSELAGEGGELFF
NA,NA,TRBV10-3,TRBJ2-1,TGTGCCATCAGTGAAGAACTGAGGAATGAGCAGTTCTTC,CAISEELRNEQFF
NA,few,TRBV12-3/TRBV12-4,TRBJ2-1,TGTGCCAGCAGGGACACCTACAATGAGCAGTTCTTC,CASRDTYNEQFF
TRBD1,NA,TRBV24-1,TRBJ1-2,TGTGCCACCAGTGATAGACAGGGTCGAGGCTACACCTTC,CATSDRQGRGYTF
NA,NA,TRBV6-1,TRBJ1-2,TGTGCCAGCAGTGAAGCCCCGGACACCTTC,CASSEAPDTF
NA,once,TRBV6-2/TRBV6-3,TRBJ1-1,TGTGCCAGCAGCCCTGCGGGGGCCTGGGGTACTGAAGCTTTCTTT,CASSPAGAWGTEAFF
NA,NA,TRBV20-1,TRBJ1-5,TGCAGTGCTAGTGGGCAGAACAATCAGCCCCAGCATTTT,CSASGQNNQPQHF
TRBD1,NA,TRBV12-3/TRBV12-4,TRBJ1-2,TGTGCCAGCAGTTTCTTAGGGGGCAATGGCTACACCTTC,CASSFLGGNGYTF
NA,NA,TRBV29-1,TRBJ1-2,TGCAGCGTTGCAGACTATGGCTACACCTTC,CSVADYGYTF
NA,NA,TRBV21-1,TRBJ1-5,TGTGCCAGCAGCAAGGGACAGCCTTTAGCAAATCAGCCCCAGCATTTT,CASSKGQPLANQPQHF
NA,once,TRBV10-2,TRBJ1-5,TGCGCCAGCAGTGCCCTGGGCGAGGGGGGCAATCAGCCCCAGCATTTT,CASSALGEGGNQPQHF
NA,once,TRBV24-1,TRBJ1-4,TGTGCCACCAGGCGGGGGCCGAGTGAAAAACTGTTTTTT,CATRRGPSEKLFF
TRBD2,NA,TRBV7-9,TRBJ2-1,TGTGCCAGCAGTCCAACTAGCGGGGGGTTCGATGAGCAGTTCTTC,CASSPTSGGFDEQFF
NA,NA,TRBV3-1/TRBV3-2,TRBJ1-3,TGTGCCAGCAGCCAAGGGACAAGCTCTGGAAACACCATATATTTT,CASSQGTSSGNTIYF
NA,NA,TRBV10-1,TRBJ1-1,TGCGCCAGCAGTGAATTGATAGGGGTGAGCACTGAAGCTTTCTTT,CASSELIGVSTEAFF
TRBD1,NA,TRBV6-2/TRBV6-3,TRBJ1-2,TGTGCCAGCACCCCTGTCCTTGACAGGGATGGTCACTATGGCTACACCTTC,CASTPVLDRDGHYGYTF
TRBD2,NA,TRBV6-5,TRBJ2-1,TGTGCCAGCCAACTAGCGACCACTGGGGATGAGCAGTTCTTC,CASQLATTGDEQFF
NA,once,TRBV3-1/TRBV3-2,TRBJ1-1,TGTGCCAGCAGCCAAAAACCCACGAGGTACACTGAAGCTTTCTTT,CASSQKPTRYTEAFF
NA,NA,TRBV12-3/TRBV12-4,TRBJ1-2,TGTGCCGGCGCAGCAGGGCCCTATGGCTACACCTTC,CAGAAGPYGYTF
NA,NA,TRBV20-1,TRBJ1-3,TGCAGTGCTAGAGACCCCTACACCATATATTTT,CSARDPYTIYF
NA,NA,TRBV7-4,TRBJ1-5,TGTGCCATTGGGGGGGGGCGCCTACAGCCCCAGCATTTT,CAIGGGRLQPQHF
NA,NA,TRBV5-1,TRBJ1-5,TGCGCCAGCAGCTTGACAGAGGGAACGACCCAGCATTTT,CASSLTEGTTQHF
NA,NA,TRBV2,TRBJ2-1,TGTGCCAGCAGTGTTGTAGATAACAATGAGCAGTTCTTC,CASSVVDNNEQFF